This T cell receptor beta chain comes out of a study of cytomegalovirus exposure and HLA in healthy donors. Overall study findings and caveats: Usually a TCR sequence was rare, but some public TCRs were found in many donors.

Per germline, CDR1 SQVTM and CDR2 ANQGSEA. The CDR3 has 15 amino acids. The V end lost 5 bases, the J end lost 0 bases, and 16 bases lay between the germline ends. Remarks on this clone: The antigen remains undetermined.

PCR used 60 Vbeta primers and 13 Jbeta primers. Here immunoSEQ multiplex PCR was the method, and the copy in TCRdb shows in-frame clones only, minus some. The data contain roughly 170,000 clones, 80% of them seen just once; the ten biggest clones take up roughly 4.8%. This TCR came from a woman in her forties or fifties in good health and CMV-seropositive. The rearrangement joins TRBV29-1 to TRBJ2-5, with D perhaps matching TRBD2 (7 bases). Material for sequencing was PBMCs. CDR3 sequence: CSVRGASEYQETQYF. In DNA, the CDR3 is TGCAGCGTTCGGGGGGCTAGCGAGTACCAAGAGACCCAGTACTTC.